The T cell receptor (beta chain) described here comes from a study of blood T cells in healthy people across ages. Each donor was a healthy Caucasian individual from Russia, aged about 6 to 95. The CDR3 contains 14 residues. V lost 3 bases, J lost 5 bases, and 10 bases lay in between. CDR1 SEHNR and CDR2 FQNEAQ come from the germline V gene (reference sequence). There are a few counts of this clonotype. It was with a sample-barcoded 5' primer and a J-beta primer mix that a second PCR of about 7 to 12 cycles was run. TCRdb re-derived calls from the 5' RACE reads in MiXCR, one entry per CDR3 protein. The sample holds roughly 500,000 distinct CDR3 sequences; less than 25% are singletons and the top ten take around 10%. This sample was also put to use in a study of T cells of mothers and their children. According to that study: From each mother came over 9.5 million TCR beta CDR3 reads, and from each child came about 3 million. Similar effects of thymic selection on TCR recombination output were recorded in related and unrelated pairs. Slightly, though not significantly, more overlap was seen in related than in unrelated mother-child pairs.

The TCR comes from a boy younger than 18 in good health. Material for sequencing was blood. This chain uses TRBV7-9 with TRBJ1-4; D is possibly TRBD1 (5 bases). CDR3 nucleotide sequence: TGTGCCAGCAGCTTCTACTGGGGGAATGAAAAACTGTTTTTT. It translates to CASSFYWGNEKLFF.